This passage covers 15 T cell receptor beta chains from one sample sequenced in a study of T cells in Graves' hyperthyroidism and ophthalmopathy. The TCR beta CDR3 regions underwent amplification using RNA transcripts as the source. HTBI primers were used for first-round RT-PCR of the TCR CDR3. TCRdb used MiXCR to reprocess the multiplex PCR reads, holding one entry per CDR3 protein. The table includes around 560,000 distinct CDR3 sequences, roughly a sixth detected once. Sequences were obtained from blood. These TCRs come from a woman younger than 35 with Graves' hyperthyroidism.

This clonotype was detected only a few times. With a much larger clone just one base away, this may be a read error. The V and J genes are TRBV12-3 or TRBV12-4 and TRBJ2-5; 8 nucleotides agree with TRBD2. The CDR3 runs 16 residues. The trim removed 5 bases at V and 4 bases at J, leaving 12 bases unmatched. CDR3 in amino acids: CASSRPGGARGETQYF. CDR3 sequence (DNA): TGTGCCAGCAGTCGCCCCGGGGGGGCGAGGGGAGAGACCCAGTACTTC.

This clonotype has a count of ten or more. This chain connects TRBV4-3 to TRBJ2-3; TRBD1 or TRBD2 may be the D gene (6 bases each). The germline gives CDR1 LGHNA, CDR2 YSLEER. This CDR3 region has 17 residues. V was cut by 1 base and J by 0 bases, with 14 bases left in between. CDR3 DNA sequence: TGCGCCAGCAGCCAAGGGGGTTGGAGGGGGAGCACAGATACGCAGTATTTT. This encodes CASSQGGWRGSTDTQYF.

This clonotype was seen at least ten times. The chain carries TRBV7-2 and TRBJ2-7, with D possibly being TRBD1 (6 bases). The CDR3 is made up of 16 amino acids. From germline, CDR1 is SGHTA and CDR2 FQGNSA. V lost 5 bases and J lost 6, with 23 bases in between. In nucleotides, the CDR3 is TGTGCCAGCAGCACGAACCCAGGGGCCACCGGCTCCGAGCAGTACTTC. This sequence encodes CASSTNPGATGSEQYF.

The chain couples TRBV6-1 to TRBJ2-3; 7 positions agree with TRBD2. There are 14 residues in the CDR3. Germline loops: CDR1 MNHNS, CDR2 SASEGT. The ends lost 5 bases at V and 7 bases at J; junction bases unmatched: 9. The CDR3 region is CASSFERGIYTQYF. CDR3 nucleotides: TGTGCCAGCAGTTTCGAGCGGGGAATTTATACGCAGTATTTT.

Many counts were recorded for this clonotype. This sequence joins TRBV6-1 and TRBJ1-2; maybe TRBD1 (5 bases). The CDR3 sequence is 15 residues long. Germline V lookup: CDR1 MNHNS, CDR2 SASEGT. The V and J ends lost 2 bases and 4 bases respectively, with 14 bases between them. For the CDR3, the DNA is TGTGCCAGCAGTGAAAAAGGAGGGACGGGCTATGGCTACACCTTC. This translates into CASSEKGGTGYGYTF.

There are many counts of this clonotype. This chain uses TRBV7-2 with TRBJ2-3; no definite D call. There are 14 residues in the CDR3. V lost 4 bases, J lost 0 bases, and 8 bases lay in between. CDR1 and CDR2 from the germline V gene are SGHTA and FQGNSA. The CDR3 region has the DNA TGTGCCAGCAGCTCCCCGGCCAGCACAGATACGCAGTATTTT. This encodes CASSSPASTDTQYF.

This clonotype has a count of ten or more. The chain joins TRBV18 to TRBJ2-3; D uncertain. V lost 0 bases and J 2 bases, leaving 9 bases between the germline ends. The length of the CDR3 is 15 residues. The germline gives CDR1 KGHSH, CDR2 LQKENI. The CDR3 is CASSPPGLNTDTQYF. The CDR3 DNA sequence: TGTGCCAGCTCACCACCAGGCCTTAACACAGATACGCAGTATTTT.

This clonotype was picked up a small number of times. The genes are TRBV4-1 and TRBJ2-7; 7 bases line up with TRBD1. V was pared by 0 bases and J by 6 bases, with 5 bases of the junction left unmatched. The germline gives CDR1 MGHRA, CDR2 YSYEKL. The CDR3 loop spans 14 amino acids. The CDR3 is CASSQDPDRAEQYF. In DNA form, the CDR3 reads TGCGCCAGCAGCCAAGATCCCGACAGGGCCGAGCAGTACTTC.

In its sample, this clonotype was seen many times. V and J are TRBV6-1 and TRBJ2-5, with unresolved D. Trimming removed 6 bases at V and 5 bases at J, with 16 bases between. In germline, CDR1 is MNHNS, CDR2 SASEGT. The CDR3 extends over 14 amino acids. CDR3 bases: TGTGCCAGCAGCCCGATTCGCAGTTCGGAGACCCAGTACTTC. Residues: CASSPIRSSETQYF.

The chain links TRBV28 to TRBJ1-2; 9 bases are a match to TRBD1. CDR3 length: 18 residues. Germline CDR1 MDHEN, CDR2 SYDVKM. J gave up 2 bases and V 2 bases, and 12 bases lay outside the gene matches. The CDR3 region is CASSLVTGRGTGNYGYTF. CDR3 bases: TGTGCCAGCAGTTTAGTAACGGGCAGGGGGACAGGGAACTATGGCTACACCTTC.

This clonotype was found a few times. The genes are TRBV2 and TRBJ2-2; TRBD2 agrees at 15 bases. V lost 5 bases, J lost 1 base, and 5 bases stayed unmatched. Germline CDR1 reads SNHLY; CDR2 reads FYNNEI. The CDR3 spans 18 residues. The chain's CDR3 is CASSTGLAGGWNTGELFF. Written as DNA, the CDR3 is TGTGCCAGCAGTACTGGACTAGCGGGGGGGTGGAACACCGGGGAGCTGTTTTTT. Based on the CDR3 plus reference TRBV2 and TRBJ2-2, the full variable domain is EPEVTQTPSHQVTQMGQEVILRCVPISNHLYFYWYRQILGQKVEFLVSFYNNEISEKSEIFDDQFSVERPDGSNFTLKIRSTKLEDSAMYFCASSTGLAGGWNTGELFFGEGSRLTVL.

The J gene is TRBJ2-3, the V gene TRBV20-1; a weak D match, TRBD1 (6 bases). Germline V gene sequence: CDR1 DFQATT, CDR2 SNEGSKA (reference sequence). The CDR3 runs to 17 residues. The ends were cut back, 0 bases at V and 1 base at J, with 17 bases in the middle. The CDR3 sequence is CSARDPRGGFGTDTQYF. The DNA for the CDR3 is TGCAGTGCTAGAGATCCGAGAGGGGGTTTTGGCACAGATACGCAGTATTTT.

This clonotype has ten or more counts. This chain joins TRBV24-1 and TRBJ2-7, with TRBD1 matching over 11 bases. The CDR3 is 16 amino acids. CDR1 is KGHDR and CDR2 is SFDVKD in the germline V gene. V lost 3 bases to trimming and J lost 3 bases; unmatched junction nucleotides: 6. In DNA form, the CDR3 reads TGTGCCACCAGTGATGCCGGGACAGGGGGGGACTACGAGCAGTACTTC. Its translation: CATSDAGTGGDYEQYF.

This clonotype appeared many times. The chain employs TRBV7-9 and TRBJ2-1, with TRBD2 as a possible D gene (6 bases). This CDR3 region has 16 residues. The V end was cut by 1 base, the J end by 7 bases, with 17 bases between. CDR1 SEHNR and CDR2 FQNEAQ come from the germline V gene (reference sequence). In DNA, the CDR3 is TGTGCCAGCAGCTTAGGACCGGGAGCAGGGAAAAATGAGCAGTTCTTC. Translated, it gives CASSLGPGAGKNEQFF.

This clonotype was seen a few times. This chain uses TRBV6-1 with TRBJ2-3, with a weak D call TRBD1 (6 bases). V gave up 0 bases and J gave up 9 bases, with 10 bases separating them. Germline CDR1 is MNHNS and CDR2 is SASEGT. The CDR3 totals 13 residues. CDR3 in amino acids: CASSEARGGTQYF. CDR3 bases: TGTGCCAGCAGTGAAGCCAGGGGCGGGACGCAGTATTTT.